The present T cell receptor beta chain was sequenced within a study of identical twins. Each donor (without exception) was a healthy Caucasian. A universal primer site arose from template switching, and cDNA bore unique molecular identifiers. TCRdb fed the 5' RACE reads into MiXCR, producing one record per CDR3 protein. Seen here are roughly 690,000 distinct CDR3 sequences, approximately 6.1% observed once, and the top ten hold 1.5% to 2%. Germline V gene sequence: CDR1 MDHEN, CDR2 SYDVKM. Trimming removed 10 bases from V and 7 bases from J, with 16 bases in between. The length of the CDR3 is 13 residues. Study-wide results and caveats: In drawing conclusions, the study used cross-sectional statistical analysis and did not follow the same donors. Cord blood beta clonotypes that were abundant carried fewer insertions, and memory repertoires showed no such trend.

This clonotype was seen repeatedly, ten times or more. Its antigen is still unknown. The receptor was derived from a man aged 18-30 years in good health. The sample consisted of naive T cells sorted from blood. The gene calls are TRBV28 and TRBJ2-2; the D gene is possibly TRBD2 (5 bases). CDR3 bases: TGTGCCACCCCAGGCCGAGGGAGCGGGGAGCTGTTTTTT. The encoded protein is CATPGRGSGELFF.